This is a list of T cell receptor beta chains from one sample in a study of shared clonotypes between healthy human individuals. The data were produced by immunoSEQ multiplex PCR, yet TCRdb's version contains in-frame clones alone and is incomplete. The profile shows about 690,000 clones, less than 95% of them singletons. The sample consisted of memory CD8+ T cells from PBMCs. All receptors come from a man aged 18 to 29 in good health. Some clones in this sample may be carry-over from other donors' samples. Both conserved end residues are part of each CDR3. D genes are given only for firm matches. Clone size is shown for a subset of rows, as once, few, many or a class of expanded clone.

TRBV15	NA	NA	TRBJ1-5	CATSRVRGGNQPQHF	TGTGCCACCAGCAGAGTTAGGGGTGGAAATCAGCCCCAGCATTTT
TRBV19	TRBD1	NA	TRBJ1-1	CASSEVAGGTEAFF	TGTGCCAGTAGTGAGGTCGCAGGGGGGACTGAAGCTTTCTTT
TRBV9	NA	NA	TRBJ2-3	CASSVDNYVDTQYF	TGTGCCAGCAGCGTAGACAACTATGTGGATACGCAGTATTTT
TRBV4-3	NA	NA	TRBJ1-2	CASSRTEYPSGYTF	TGCGCCAGCAGCCGGACGGAATACCCTAGTGGCTACACCTTC
TRBV5-5	TRBD1	NA	TRBJ2-1	CASSLLAGGDEQFF	TGTGCCAGCAGCTTGTTAGCAGGGGGAGATGAGCAGTTCTTC
TRBV7-9	NA	NA	TRBJ2-3	CASSLGSGAVTDTQYF	TGTGCCAGCAGCTTAGGGTCGGGAGCGGTCACAGATACGCAGTATTTT
TRBV27	NA	NA	TRBJ2-1	CASSLSTTLIAPQGSEQFF	TGTGCCAGCAGTTTATCCACAACCCTTATTGCGCCGCAAGGGAGTGAGCAGTTCTTC
TRBV21-1	NA	few	TRBJ1-1	CASPPLEIGEAFF	TGTGCCAGCCCGCCCCTAGAGATAGGGGAAGCTTTCTTT
TRBV27	TRBD2	NA	TRBJ2-7	CASSLDGRLHYEQYF	TGTGCCAGCAGTCTCGACGGGAGGCTCCACTACGAGCAGTACTTC
TRBV12-1	NA	NA	TRBJ2-7	CASSGGTEYPYEQYF	TGTGCCAGCAGCGGAGGGACGGAGTACCCCTACGAGCAGTACTTC
TRBV27	NA	NA	TRBJ1-1	CASSFDSRAFF	TGTGCCAGCAGTTTCGACAGTAGAGCTTTCTTT
TRBV19	NA	few	TRBJ1-3	CATAMQGSGNTIYF	TGTGCCACCGCTATGCAGGGATCCGGAAACACCATATATTTT
TRBV27	NA	NA	TRBJ2-3	CASLGWDSTDTQYF	TGTGCCAGCCTTGGGTGGGATAGCACAGATACGCAGTATTTT
TRBV4-1	TRBD1	NA	TRBJ2-7	CASSQGTGGYYEQYF	TGCGCCAGCAGCCAAGGGACAGGGGGCTACTACGAGCAGTACTTC
TRBV11-1	NA	NA	TRBJ2-7	CASSVLRVNEQYF	TGTGCCAGCAGTGTACTAAGGGTAAACGAGCAGTACTTC
TRBV28	NA	NA	TRBJ2-2	CASRPNILTATGELFF	TGTGCCAGCAGACCCAATATCTTGACAGCCACCGGGGAGCTGTTTTTT
TRBV9	TRBD2	NA	TRBJ2-1	CASSVPIAGSSYNEQFF	TGTGCCAGCAGCGTCCCCATAGCGGGGAGCTCCTACAATGAGCAGTTCTTC
TRBV7-9	NA	NA	TRBJ2-5	CASSLRIGSQETQYF	TGTGCCAGCAGCTTACGAATAGGGTCCCAAGAGACCCAGTACTTC
TRBV19	TRBD1	NA	TRBJ2-7	CASSLGQGAYEQYF	TGTGCCAGTAGCCTCGGACAGGGGGCCTACGAGCAGTACTTC
TRBV4-1	NA	NA	TRBJ1-5	CASSPLGGNQPQHF	TGCGCCAGCAGTCCATTAGGCGGCAATCAGCCCCAGCATTTT
TRBV7-9	NA	NA	TRBJ2-3	CASSLDSVDTQYF	TGTGCCAGCAGCTTAGATTCCGTTGATACGCAGTACTTT
TRBV9	TRBD2	few	TRBJ2-5	CASSVRTSGTETQYF	TGTGCCAGCAGCGTAAGGACTAGCGGGACAGAGACCCAGTACTTC
TRBV7-6	TRBD2	NA	TRBJ2-7	CASSDEAGPFHEQYF	TGTGCCAGCAGCGACGAAGCGGGACCATTCCACGAGCAGTACTTC
TRBV7-9	NA	few	TRBJ2-2	CASSLVSYTGELFF	TGTGCCAGCAGCTTAGTCTCCTACACCGGGGAGCTGTTTTTT
TRBV7-3	NA	NA	TRBJ2-7	CASSLGRGYEQYF	TGTGCCAGCAGCTTGGGCAGGGGCTACGAGCAGTACTTC
TRBV5-1	TRBD2	NA	TRBJ2-2	CASSLGAREITGELFF	TGCGCCAGCAGCTTGGGGGCGCGGGAGATTACCGGGGAGCTGTTTTTT
TRBV4-1	NA	once	TRBJ1-3	CASSQPGISGNTIYF	TGCGCCAGCAGCCAGCCAGGCATCTCTGGAAACACCATATATTTT
TRBV27	NA	NA	TRBJ2-7	CASSPLPRGGGYEQYF	TGTGCCAGCAGTCCGCTCCCAAGGGGCGGCGGCTACGAGCAGTACTTC
TRBV18	NA	NA	TRBJ1-1	CASMEEGGAVMNTEAFF	TGTGCCAGCATGGAAGAGGGGGGGGCGGTGATGAACACTGAAGCTTTCTTT
TRBV19	TRBD1	NA	TRBJ2-1	CASSILGDRGIYNEQFF	TGTGCCAGTAGTATACTCGGAGACAGGGGAATCTACAATGAGCAGTTCTTC
TRBV10-3	TRBD1	once	TRBJ2-7	CAIVNPDRGGEQYF	TGTGCCATCGTTAATCCAGACAGGGGCGGCGAGCAGTACTTC
TRBV7-2	NA	once	TRBJ2-7	CASSSPGEQYF	TGTGCCAGCAGCTCCCCGGGCGAGCAGTACTTC
TRBV15	TRBD2	NA	TRBJ2-4	CATSRESESGRAEENIQYF	TGTGCCACCAGCAGAGAGTCCGAAAGTGGGAGGGCCGAGGAAAACATTCAGTACTTC
TRBV19	NA	NA	TRBJ2-1	CASSILEVDEQFF	TGTGCCAGTAGTATATTGGAGGTCGATGAGCAGTTCTTC
TRBV6-5	NA	NA	TRBJ1-5	CASSYTGPGSNQPQHF	TGTGCCAGCAGTTACACGGGGCCAGGGAGCAATCAGCCCCAGCATTTT
TRBV6-5	TRBD1	NA	TRBJ1-1	CASSYKTGRGNTEAFF	TGTGCCAGCAGTTACAAGACAGGGAGGGGAAACACTGAAGCTTTCTTT
TRBV5-1	NA	NA	TRBJ1-1	CASSFVREAFF	TGCGCCAGCAGCTTTGTCAGGGAAGCTTTCTTT